Given below is one T cell receptor (beta chain) in context. The specificity of this receptor is unknown. Per-base quality was not reported, and no clone a single base away is much larger than it. The sample originates from a study of Tregs in tolerant kidney transplant recipients (dated by TCRdb to the late 2010s). About the investigation overall: Related donors were used in the transplants with nonmyeloablative bone marrow transplantation, and mixed chimerism was transient in the human trials. TCRbeta sequencing was used in the study to identify donor-specific regulatory T cells before combined kidney and bone marrow transplantation, and the identified cells were then tracked after transplant.

Genomic DNA was extracted from sorted cells with the QIAGEN DNeasy Blood and Tissue Kit for TCRbeta CDR3 sequencing. High-throughput TCRbeta CDR3 sequencing, which included PCR amplification with bias correction and internal controls, was done commercially through immunoSEQ. Processing in the source paper ran as follows. A unique productive TCRbeta sequence was defined by the CDR3 nucleotide sequence when primers matched, and otherwise by the CDR3 amino acid sequence together with the Vbeta and Jbeta genes. Sorting error was corrected by removing sequences shared between sorted populations at a frequency ratio of 2:1 or less, and the remaining shared sequences were assigned to the higher population. Sequences were defined as donor-reactive when expanded at least 5-fold in CFSE-low cells versus unstimulated cells and present at a frequency of at least 0.01% in CFSE-low cells. Repertoire divergence was quantified by Jensen-Shannon divergence calculated from the top 100 TCRbeta sequences ranked by frequency. When a sample had multiple sequencing runs, each run was corrected for sorting error separately and the runs were then pooled. In TCRdb, the immuneACCESS table is reduced to in-frame sequences with V and J assigned. These tables do not hold every clone; where another copy was compared, an unresolved V gene accounts for under half, and the others remain unexplained. Clone size and the V and J calls come from that table; the DNA yielded D and trimming. The sample table shows over 60,000 clones, and less than 98% are seen once. In total, the top ten clones hold approximately 0.56% of the sample.

Points the paper makes about the study in general: Biological reproducibility was not directly assessed, although technical replication error appeared to be minimal. Donor-specific Treg expansion was found to exceed global Treg expansion in tolerant patients, suggesting antigen-driven rather than nonspecific expansion. PCR primers changed over time for some patients, so nucleotide-level comparison across those patients' samples was not possible. Expanding Tregs with activated donor B cells appeared to identify the most biologically relevant and donor-specific TCRbeta repertoire. The study was constrained by small patient numbers, and validation of the findings is required in larger populations and under other immunosuppression protocols.

CDR3 length: 18 amino acids, cysteine to phenylalanine. Only the CDR3 portion is preserved as DNA: 54 bases, with reading frame beginning at the first base. The germline V gene (reference sequence) provides CDR1 SEHNR and CDR2 FQNEAQ. Trimming takes 3 bases off V and 5 bases off J; junction bases not matched to a gene: 13. Explained via the paper, the time point label denotes: blood sample drawn before combined kidney and bone marrow transplant. Thawed PBMCs were FACS-sorted into unstimulated Tregs (CD4+CD25+CD127-), CD4+ non-Tregs (CD4+CD25-), CD4 cells and CD8 cells. Patients were several combined kidney and bone marrow transplant recipients from the ITN036ST trial, and only these trial subjects had samples available. Healthy control blood was processed to PBMCs with a Ficoll density gradient and then cryopreserved, whereas patient PBMCs were collected both before and after transplant.

Sequenced material: CD4+ T cells from blood, taken before the transplant. This receptor was obtained from a human donor who received a combined kidney and bone marrow transplant. The sequence joins TRBV7-9 to TRBJ2-4, and 10 junctional nucleotides match TRBD1. The CDR3 reads CASSFGQGVRLLENIQYF. In nucleotides, the sequence is TGTGCCAGCAGCTTTGGACAGGGGGTACGTCTACTCGAAAACATTCAGTACTTC.